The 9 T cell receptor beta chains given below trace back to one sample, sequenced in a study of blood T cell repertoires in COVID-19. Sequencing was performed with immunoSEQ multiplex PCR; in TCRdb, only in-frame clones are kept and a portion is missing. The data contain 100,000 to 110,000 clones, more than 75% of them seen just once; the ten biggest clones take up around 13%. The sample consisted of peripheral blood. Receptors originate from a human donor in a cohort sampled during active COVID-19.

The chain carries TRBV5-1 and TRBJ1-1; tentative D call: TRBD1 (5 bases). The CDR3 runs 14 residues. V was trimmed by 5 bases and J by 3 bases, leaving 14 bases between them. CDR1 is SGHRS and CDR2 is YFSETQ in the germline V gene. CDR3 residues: CASSWSGGDTEAFF. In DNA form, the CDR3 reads TGCGCCAGCAGTTGGTCGGGAGGGGACACTGAAGCTTTCTTT.

CDR3 DNA: TGCGCCAGCAGCCAAAAGGGGAGCCGGGGGGACAGGGGGCGTCGGGATCAGCCCCAGCATTTT. Translation: CASSQKGSRGDRGRRDQPQHF. The rearrangement uses TRBV4-1 and TRBJ1-5, with TRBD1 matching 12 bases. The CDR3 has 21 residues. CDR1 is MGHRA, CDR2 YSYEKL, per germline. V lost 2 bases and J lost 5; bases outside the gene matches: 19.

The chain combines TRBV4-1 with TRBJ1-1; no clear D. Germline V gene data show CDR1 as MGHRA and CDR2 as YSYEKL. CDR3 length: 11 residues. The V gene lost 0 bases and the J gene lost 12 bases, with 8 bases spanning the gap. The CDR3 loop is CASSQDRASFF. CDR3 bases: TGCGCCAGCAGCCAAGATCGAGCATCTTTCTTT.

This CDR3 is CASTQAGGDYGYTF. The CDR3 DNA is TGTGCCAGCACCCAGGCGGGAGGGGACTATGGCTACACCTTC. The chain couples TRBV6-6 to TRBJ1-2, with TRBD1 as a possible D gene (5 bases). Germline V CDR1 and CDR2: MNHNY, SVGAGI (reference sequence). This CDR3 has 14 amino acids. The germline V and J ends were trimmed by 7 bases and 3 bases, with 15 bases remaining between them.

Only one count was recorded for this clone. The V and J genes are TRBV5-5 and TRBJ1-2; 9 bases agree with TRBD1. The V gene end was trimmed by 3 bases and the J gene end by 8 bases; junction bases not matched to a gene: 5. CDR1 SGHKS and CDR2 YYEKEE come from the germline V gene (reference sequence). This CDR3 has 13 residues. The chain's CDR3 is CASSWGTGQGYTF. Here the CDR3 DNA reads TGTGCCAGCAGCTGGGGGACAGGGCAAGGCTACACCTTC.

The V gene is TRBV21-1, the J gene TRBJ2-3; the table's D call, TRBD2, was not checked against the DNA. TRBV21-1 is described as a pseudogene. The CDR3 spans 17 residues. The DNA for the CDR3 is TGTGCCAGCAGCAAAGAGGGGAGGGAGGGCCGCACAGATACGCAGTATTTT. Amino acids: CASSKEGREGRTDTQYF.

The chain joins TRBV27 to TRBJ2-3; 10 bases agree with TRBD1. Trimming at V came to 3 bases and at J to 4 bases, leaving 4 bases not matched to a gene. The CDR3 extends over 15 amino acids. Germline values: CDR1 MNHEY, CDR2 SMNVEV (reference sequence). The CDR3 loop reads CASSFLTGGADTQYF. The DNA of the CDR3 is TGTGCCAGCAGTTTTTTGACAGGGGGCGCAGATACGCAGTATTTT.

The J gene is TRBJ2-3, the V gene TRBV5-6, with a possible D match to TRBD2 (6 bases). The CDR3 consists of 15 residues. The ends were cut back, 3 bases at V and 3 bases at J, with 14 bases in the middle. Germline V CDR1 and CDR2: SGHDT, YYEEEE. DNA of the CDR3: TGTGCCAGCAGCTGGGGACTTTCCACTACAGATACGCAGTATTTT. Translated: CASSWGLSTTDTQYF.

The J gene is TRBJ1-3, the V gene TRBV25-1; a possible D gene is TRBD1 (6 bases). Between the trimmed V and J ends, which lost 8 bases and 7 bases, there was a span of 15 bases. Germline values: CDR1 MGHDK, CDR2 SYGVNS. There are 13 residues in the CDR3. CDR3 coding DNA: TGTGCCAGCTCCAGGGGTTTGGGTAACACCATATATTTT. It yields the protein CASSRGLGNTIYF.